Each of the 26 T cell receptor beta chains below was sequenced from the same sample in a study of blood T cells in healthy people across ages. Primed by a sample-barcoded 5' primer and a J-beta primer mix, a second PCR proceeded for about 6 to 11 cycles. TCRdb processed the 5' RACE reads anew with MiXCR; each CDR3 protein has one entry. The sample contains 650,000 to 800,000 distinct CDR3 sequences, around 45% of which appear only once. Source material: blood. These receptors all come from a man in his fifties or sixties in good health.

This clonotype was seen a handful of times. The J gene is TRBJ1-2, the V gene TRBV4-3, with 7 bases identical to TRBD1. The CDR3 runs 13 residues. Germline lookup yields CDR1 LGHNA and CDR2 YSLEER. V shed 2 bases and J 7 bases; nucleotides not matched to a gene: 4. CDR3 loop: CASSQTGEGGYTF. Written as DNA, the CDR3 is TGCGCCAGCAGCCAAACAGGGGAGGGTGGCTACACCTTC.

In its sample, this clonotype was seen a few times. CDR3 amino acids: CASSQVIDVRGGYTF. Here the CDR3 DNA reads TGCGCCAGCAGCCAGGTTATCGATGTGAGGGGTGGCTACACCTTC. This sequence joins TRBV4-1 and TRBJ1-2; tentatively, D is TRBD1 (5 bases). The CDR3 spans 15 residues. The V end was cut by 3 bases, the J end by 7 bases, with 18 bases between. The germline gives CDR1 MGHRA, CDR2 YSYEKL.

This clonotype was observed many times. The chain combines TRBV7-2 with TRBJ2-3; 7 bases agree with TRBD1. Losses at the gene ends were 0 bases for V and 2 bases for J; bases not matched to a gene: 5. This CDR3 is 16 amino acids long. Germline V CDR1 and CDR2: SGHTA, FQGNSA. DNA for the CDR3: TGTGCCAGCAGCTTAGCCGGGACAGTCTTCACAGATACGCAGTATTTT. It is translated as CASSLAGTVFTDTQYF.

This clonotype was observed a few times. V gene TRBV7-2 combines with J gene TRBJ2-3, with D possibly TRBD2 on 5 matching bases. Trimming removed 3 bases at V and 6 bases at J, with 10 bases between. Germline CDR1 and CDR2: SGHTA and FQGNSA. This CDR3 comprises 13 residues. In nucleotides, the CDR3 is TGTGCCAGCAGCTTGAGGGTATCGGATACGCAGTATTTT. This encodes CASSLRVSDTQYF.

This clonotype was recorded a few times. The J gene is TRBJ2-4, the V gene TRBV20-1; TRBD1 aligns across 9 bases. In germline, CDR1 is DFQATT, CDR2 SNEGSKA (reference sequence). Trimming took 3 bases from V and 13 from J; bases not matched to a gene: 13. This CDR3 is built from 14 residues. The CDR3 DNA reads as TGCAGTGCTAGGGTTGCACAGGGGGCAGGGGAGCAGTACTTC. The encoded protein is CSARVAQGAGEQYF.

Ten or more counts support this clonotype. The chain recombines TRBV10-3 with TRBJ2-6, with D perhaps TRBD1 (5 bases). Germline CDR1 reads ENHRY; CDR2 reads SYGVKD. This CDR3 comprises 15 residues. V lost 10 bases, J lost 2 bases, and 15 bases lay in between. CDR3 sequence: CATRMTETGANVLTF. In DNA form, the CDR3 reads TGTGCCACCAGGATGACAGAGACTGGGGCCAACGTCCTGACTTTC.

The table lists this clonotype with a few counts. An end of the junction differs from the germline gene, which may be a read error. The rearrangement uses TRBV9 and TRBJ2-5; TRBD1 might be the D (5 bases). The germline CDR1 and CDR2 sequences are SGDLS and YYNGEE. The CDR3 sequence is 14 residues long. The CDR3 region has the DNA TGTGCCAGCAGCTTCACGGACAACCAGGAGACCCAGTACTTC. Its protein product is CASSFTDNQETQYF. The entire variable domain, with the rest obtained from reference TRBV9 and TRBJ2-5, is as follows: DSGVTQTPKHLITATGQRVTLRCSPRSGDLSVYWYQQSLDQGLQFLIQYYNGEERAKGNILERFSAQQFPDLHSELNLSSLELGDSALYFCASSFTDNQETQYFGPGTRLLVL.

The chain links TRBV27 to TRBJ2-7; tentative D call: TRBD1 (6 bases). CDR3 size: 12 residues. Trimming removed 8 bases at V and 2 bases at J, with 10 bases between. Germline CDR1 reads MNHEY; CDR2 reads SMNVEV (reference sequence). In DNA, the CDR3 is TGTGCCAGCCGGGACAACCCCTACGAGCAGTACTTC. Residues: CASRDNPYEQYF.

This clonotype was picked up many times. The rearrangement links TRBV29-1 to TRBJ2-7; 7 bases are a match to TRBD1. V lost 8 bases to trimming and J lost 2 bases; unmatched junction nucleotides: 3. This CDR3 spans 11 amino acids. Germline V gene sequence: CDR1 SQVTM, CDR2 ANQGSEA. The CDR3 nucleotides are TGCAGCACAGGGACAGCCTACGAGCAGTACTTC. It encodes CSTGTAYEQYF.

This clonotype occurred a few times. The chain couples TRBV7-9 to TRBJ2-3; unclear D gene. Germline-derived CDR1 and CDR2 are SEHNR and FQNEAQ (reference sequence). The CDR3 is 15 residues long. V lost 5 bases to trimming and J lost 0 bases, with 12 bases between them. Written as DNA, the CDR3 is TGTGCCAGCAGCACGTGGGATTGGAGCACAGATACGCAGTATTTT. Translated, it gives CASSTWDWSTDTQYF.

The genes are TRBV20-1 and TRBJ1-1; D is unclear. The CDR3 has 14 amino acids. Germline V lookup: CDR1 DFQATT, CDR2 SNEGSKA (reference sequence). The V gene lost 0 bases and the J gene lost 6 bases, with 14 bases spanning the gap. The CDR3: CSARDAGGGPEAFF. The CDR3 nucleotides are TGCAGTGCTAGAGATGCTGGCGGAGGGCCTGAAGCTTTCTTT.

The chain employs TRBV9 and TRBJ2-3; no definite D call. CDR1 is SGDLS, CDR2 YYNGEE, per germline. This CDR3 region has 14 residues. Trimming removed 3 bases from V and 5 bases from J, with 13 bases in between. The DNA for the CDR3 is TGTGCCAGCAGCGGACTGGGTTCCCAAGATACGCAGTATTTT. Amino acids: CASSGLGSQDTQYF.

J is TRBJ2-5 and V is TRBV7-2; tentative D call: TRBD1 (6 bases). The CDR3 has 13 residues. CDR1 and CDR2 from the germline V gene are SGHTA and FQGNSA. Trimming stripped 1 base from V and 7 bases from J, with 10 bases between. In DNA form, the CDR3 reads TGTGCCAGCAGCTTAGACAGGGACGGGACCCAGTACTTC. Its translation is CASSLDRDGTQYF.

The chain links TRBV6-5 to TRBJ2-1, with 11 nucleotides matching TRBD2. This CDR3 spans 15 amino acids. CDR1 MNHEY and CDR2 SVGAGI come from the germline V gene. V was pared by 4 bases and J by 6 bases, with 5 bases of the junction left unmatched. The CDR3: CASSSSGGSGNEQFF. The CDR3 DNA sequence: TGTGCCAGCAGTTCTAGCGGGGGGTCCGGCAATGAGCAGTTCTTC.

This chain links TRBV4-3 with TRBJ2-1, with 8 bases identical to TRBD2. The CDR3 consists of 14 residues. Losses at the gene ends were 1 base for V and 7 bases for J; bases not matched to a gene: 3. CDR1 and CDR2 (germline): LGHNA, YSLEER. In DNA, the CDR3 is TGCGCCAGCAGCCAAGTTAGCGGGGTAAATGAGCAGTTCTTC. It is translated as CASSQVSGVNEQFF.

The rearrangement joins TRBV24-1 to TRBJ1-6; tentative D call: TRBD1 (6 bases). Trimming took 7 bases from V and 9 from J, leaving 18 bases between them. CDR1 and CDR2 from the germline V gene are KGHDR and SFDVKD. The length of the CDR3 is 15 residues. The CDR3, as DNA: TGTGCCACCAGACTAGTACAGGGAGAGCGTTCACCCCTCCACTTT. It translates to CATRLVQGERSPLHF.

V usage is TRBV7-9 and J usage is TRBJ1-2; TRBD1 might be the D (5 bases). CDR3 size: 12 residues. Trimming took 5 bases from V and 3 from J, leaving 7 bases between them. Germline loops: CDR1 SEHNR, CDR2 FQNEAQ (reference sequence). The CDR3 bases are TGTGCCAGCAGCGGGGGGGACTATGGCTACACCTTC. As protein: CASSGGDYGYTF.

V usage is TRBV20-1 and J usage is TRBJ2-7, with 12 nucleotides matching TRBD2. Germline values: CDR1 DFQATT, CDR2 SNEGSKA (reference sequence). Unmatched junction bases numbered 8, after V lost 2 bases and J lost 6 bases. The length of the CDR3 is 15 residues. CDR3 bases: TGCAGTGCTAGACCTCCGGCTAGCGGGGGGGTCGAGCAGTACTTC. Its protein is CSARPPASGGVEQYF.

The CDR3, as DNA: TGTGCCAGCAGCCCTACCTGGACTAGCGGTGGAACAGATACGCAGTATTTT. Its translation: CASSPTWTSGGTDTQYF. V is TRBV4-2 and J is TRBJ2-3; TRBD2 matches 10 bases. Germline loops: CDR1 LGHNA, CDR2 YNFKEQ. The V gene end was trimmed by 4 bases and the J gene end by 3 bases; junction bases not matched to a gene: 10. This CDR3 has 17 residues.

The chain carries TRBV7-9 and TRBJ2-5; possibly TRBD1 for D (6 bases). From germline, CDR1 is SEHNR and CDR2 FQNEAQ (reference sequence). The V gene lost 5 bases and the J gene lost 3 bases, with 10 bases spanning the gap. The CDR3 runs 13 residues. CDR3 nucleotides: TGTGCCAGCAGCACCTGGACAGAAGAGACCCAGTACTTC. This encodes CASSTWTEETQYF.

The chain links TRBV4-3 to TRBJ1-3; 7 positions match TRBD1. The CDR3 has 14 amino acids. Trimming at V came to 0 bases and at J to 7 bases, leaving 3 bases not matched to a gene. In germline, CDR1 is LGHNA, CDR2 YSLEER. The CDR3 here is CASSQDRGQNTIYF. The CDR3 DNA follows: TGCGCCAGCAGCCAAGATAGGGGGCAGAACACCATATATTTT.

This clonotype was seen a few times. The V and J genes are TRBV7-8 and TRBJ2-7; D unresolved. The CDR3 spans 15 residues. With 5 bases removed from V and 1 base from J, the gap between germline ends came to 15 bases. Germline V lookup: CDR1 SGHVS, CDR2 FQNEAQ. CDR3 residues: CASSNAVGHSYEQYF. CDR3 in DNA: TGTGCCAGCAGCAATGCGGTCGGCCATTCCTACGAGCAGTACTTC. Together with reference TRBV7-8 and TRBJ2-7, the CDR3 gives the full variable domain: GAGVSQSPRYKVAKRGQDVALRCDPISGHVSLFWYQQALGQGPEFLTYFQNEAQLDKSGLPSDRFFAERPEGSVSTLKIQRTQQEDSAVYLCASSNAVGHSYEQYFGPGTRLTVT.

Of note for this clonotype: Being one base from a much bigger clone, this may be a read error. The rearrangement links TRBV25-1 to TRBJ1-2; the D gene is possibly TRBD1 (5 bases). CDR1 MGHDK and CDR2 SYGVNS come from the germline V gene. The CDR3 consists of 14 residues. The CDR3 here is CTSSEGSTDYGYTF. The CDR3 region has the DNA TGTACCAGCAGTGAAGGATCGACAGACTATGGCTACACCTTC.

The CDR3 DNA reads as TGCGCCAGCAGATACTACGGGACAGGGGAAGAGACCCAGTACTTC. Translated, it gives CASRYYGTGEETQYF. This sequence joins TRBV5-1 and TRBJ2-5; 10 bases match TRBD1. Germline lookup yields CDR1 SGHRS and CDR2 YFSETQ. The trim removed 5 bases at V and 3 bases at J, leaving 7 bases unmatched. The CDR3 length is 15 residues.

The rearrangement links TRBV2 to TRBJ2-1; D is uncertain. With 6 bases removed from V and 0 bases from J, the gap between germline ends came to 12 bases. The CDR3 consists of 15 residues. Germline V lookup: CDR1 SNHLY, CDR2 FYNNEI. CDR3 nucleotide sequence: TGTGCCAGCAGACGACCGGAACTCTCCTACAATGAGCAGTTCTTC. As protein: CASRRPELSYNEQFF.

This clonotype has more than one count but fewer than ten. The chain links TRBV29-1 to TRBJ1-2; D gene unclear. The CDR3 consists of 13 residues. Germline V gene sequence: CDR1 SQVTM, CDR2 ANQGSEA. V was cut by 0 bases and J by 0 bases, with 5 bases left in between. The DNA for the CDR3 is TGCAGCGTTGAAGAGAGATCTAACTATGGCTACACCTTC. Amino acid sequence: CSVEERSNYGYTF.